This is a list of T cell receptor beta chains from one sample in a study of tumor-infiltrating lymphocytes in localized non-small cell lung cancer. TCRdb's copy holds only in-frame clones and misses some; the assay was immunoSEQ multiplex PCR. The sample contains 9,500 to 15,000 clones, about 79% of which appear only once. Source material: lung tumor tissue. The source of these receptors is a human donor with non-small cell lung cancer. CDR3s include the opening cysteine and the closing phenylalanine or tryptophan. Fields, in order: J gene, clone size, V gene, D gene, CDR3 protein, CDR3 DNA. D genes are given only for firm matches. Some rows mark clone size as missing; the rest say once, few, many or name a class of expanded clone.

j_gene: TRBJ1-5
abundance: few
v_gene: TRBV27
d_gene: -
CDR3aa: CASSPRTVDQPQHF
CDR3nt: TGTGCCAGCAGTCCTAGGACGGTTGATCAGCCCCAGCATTTT

j_gene: TRBJ1-5
abundance: -
v_gene: TRBV27
d_gene: -
CDR3aa: CASSLRGTRGYSNQPQHF
CDR3nt: TGTGCCAGCAGCCTTAGGGGAACGAGGGGGTATAGCAATCAGCCCCAGCATTTT

j_gene: TRBJ2-2
abundance: -
v_gene: TRBV7-9
d_gene: -
CDR3aa: CASSLDRPGTGELFF
CDR3nt: TGTGCCAGCAGCTTAGACCGCCCGGGGACCGGGGAGCTGTTTTTT

j_gene: TRBJ2-2
abundance: -
v_gene: TRBV7-9
d_gene: TRBD1
CDR3aa: CASAFQGARAGELFF
CDR3nt: TGTGCCAGCGCATTCCAGGGGGCACGGGCCGGGGAGCTGTTTTTT

j_gene: TRBJ1-2
abundance: -
v_gene: TRBV15
d_gene: TRBD1
CDR3aa: CATSKGQGTKRGYTF
CDR3nt: TGTGCCACCAGCAAGGGACAGGGCACGAAACGTGGCTACACCTTC

j_gene: TRBJ2-7
abundance: -
v_gene: TRBV7-2
d_gene: TRBD2
CDR3aa: CASSLGPGGTSPYEQYF
CDR3nt: TGTGCCAGCAGCTTAGGTCCAGGCGGGACTAGTCCCTACGAGCAGTACTTC

j_gene: TRBJ1-2
abundance: -
v_gene: TRBV11-1
d_gene: -
CDR3aa: CASTPFSGTNYGYTF
CDR3nt: TGTGCCAGCACTCCATTTTCCGGGACTAACTATGGCTACACCTTC

j_gene: TRBJ2-1
abundance: -
v_gene: TRBV10-3
d_gene: -
CDR3aa: CATSSTNEQFF
CDR3nt: TGTGCCACCTCCTCGACTAATGAGCAGTTCTTC

j_gene: TRBJ1-1
abundance: -
v_gene: TRBV5-1
d_gene: -
CDR3aa: CASSQGSNTEAFF
CDR3nt: TGCGCCAGCAGCCAGGGATCGAACACTGAAGCTTTCTTT

j_gene: TRBJ2-1
abundance: -
v_gene: TRBV7-8
d_gene: -
CDR3aa: CASSPLARYEQFF
CDR3nt: TGTGCCAGCAGCCCCCTAGCGCGGTATGAGCAGTTCTTC

j_gene: TRBJ2-7
abundance: -
v_gene: TRBV5-1
d_gene: -
CDR3aa: CASSATSSYEQYF
CDR3nt: TGCGCCAGCAGCGCTACTAGCTCCTACGAGCAGTACTTC

j_gene: TRBJ1-5
abundance: -
v_gene: TRBV28
d_gene: TRBD1
CDR3aa: CASKDSGRGLEQPQHF
CDR3nt: TGTGCCAGCAAAGATTCAGGCAGGGGGCTCGAGCAGCCCCAGCATTTT

j_gene: TRBJ2-7
abundance: once
v_gene: TRBV19
d_gene: TRBD2
CDR3aa: CASSGRATGEQYF
CDR3nt: TGTGCCAGTAGCGGGAGGGCCACGGGGGAGCAGTACTTC

j_gene: TRBJ1-5
abundance: -
v_gene: TRBV7-8
d_gene: -
CDR3aa: CASSPRGGNQPQHF
CDR3nt: TGTGCCAGCAGCCCGAGGGGGGGCAATCAGCCCCAGCATTTT

j_gene: TRBJ1-2
abundance: once
v_gene: TRBV15
d_gene: -
CDR3aa: CATSGSIYGYTF
CDR3nt: TGTGCCACCAGCGGGAGTATCTATGGCTACACCTTC

j_gene: TRBJ1-1
abundance: few
v_gene: TRBV29-1
d_gene: -
CDR3aa: CSVHLNTEAFF
CDR3nt: TGCAGCGTTCATTTAAACACTGAAGCTTTCTTT

j_gene: TRBJ1-1
abundance: once
v_gene: TRBV9
d_gene: TRBD1
CDR3aa: CASSPGGAGQAFF
CDR3nt: TGTGCCAGCAGCCCAGGGGGGGCAGGTCAAGCTTTCTTT

j_gene: TRBJ2-5
abundance: -
v_gene: TRBV12-5
d_gene: TRBD1
CDR3aa: CASAPGTGGETQYF
CDR3nt: TGTGCTAGTGCTCCGGGCACAGGGGGAGAGACCCAGTACTTC

j_gene: TRBJ2-7
abundance: -
v_gene: TRBV7-2
d_gene: TRBD2
CDR3aa: CASSFQSGGREQYF
CDR3nt: TGTGCCAGCAGCTTTCAGTCGGGAGGGCGGGAGCAGTACTTC

j_gene: TRBJ2-5
abundance: -
v_gene: TRBV5-6
d_gene: TRBD2
CDR3aa: CASILASGSFQETQYF
CDR3nt: TGTGCCAGCATCCTCGCTAGCGGGAGTTTCCAAGAGACCCAGTACTTC

j_gene: TRBJ2-1
abundance: -
v_gene: TRBV7-2
d_gene: -
CDR3aa: CASSWGLHDNEQFF
CDR3nt: TGTGCCAGCAGCTGGGGACTCCATGACAATGAGCAGTTCTTC

j_gene: TRBJ2-5
abundance: -
v_gene: TRBV18
d_gene: TRBD2
CDR3aa: CASSPTVTSGSPTDF
CDR3nt: TGTGCCAGCTCTCCCACCGTCACTAGCGGGAGTCCCACCGACTTC

j_gene: TRBJ2-1
abundance: -
v_gene: TRBV2
d_gene: -
CDR3aa: CASSSDRLGFF
CDR3nt: TGTGCCAGCAGTTCCGACAGGTTGGGATTCTTC

j_gene: TRBJ1-4
abundance: -
v_gene: TRBV5-6
d_gene: TRBD1
CDR3aa: CASSSKGAGNEKLFF
CDR3nt: TGTGCCAGCAGCTCCAAGGGGGCCGGGAATGAAAAACTGTTTTTT

j_gene: TRBJ2-3
abundance: -
v_gene: TRBV11-2
d_gene: TRBD1
CDR3aa: CASSQGQGSADTQYF
CDR3nt: TGTGCCAGCAGCCAGGGACAGGGCTCGGCAGATACGCAGTATTTT

j_gene: TRBJ1-1
abundance: -
v_gene: TRBV6-5
d_gene: -
CDR3aa: CASTWGADTEAFF
CDR3nt: TGTGCCAGCACTTGGGGGGCCGACACTGAAGCTTTCTTT

j_gene: TRBJ2-3
abundance: -
v_gene: TRBV6-5
d_gene: TRBD2
CDR3aa: CASSYVAGLTDTQYF
CDR3nt: TGTGCCAGCAGTTACGTAGCGGGACTGACAGATACGCAGTATTTT

j_gene: TRBJ1-2
abundance: -
v_gene: TRBV2
d_gene: -
CDR3aa: CASSDGRPPEGYTF
CDR3nt: TGTGCCAGCAGTGACGGGAGGCCACCGGAGGGCTACACCTTC

j_gene: TRBJ1-6
abundance: -
v_gene: TRBV6-6
d_gene: -
CDR3aa: CASSYEGRGRSPLHF
CDR3nt: TGTGCCAGCAGTTACGAGGGGCGCGGTCGTTCACCCCTCCACTTT

j_gene: TRBJ2-7
abundance: -
v_gene: TRBV25-1
d_gene: -
CDR3aa: CASSERASYEQYF
CDR3nt: TGTGCCAGCAGTGAACGGGCTTCCTACGAGCAGTACTTC

j_gene: TRBJ2-3
abundance: -
v_gene: TRBV28
d_gene: -
CDR3aa: CATVKGARTDTQYF
CDR3nt: TGTGCCACGGTGAAAGGGGCCCGCACAGATACGCAGTATTTT

j_gene: TRBJ1-2
abundance: -
v_gene: TRBV6-1
d_gene: -
CDR3aa: CASIEAGLVGYTF
CDR3nt: TGTGCCAGCATTGAGGCAGGATTGGTTGGCTACACCTTC

j_gene: TRBJ2-1
abundance: -
v_gene: TRBV6-5
d_gene: TRBD1
CDR3aa: CASSSRTGLSSGTQFF
CDR3nt: TGTGCCAGCAGTTCCCGGACAGGGTTGAGTTCGGGTACGCAGTTCTTC

j_gene: TRBJ1-4
abundance: -
v_gene: TRBV5-1
d_gene: TRBD1
CDR3aa: CASSRGGEAEKLFF
CDR3nt: TGCGCCAGCAGCCGAGGGGGCGAGGCTGAAAAACTGTTTTTT

j_gene: TRBJ2-7
abundance: -
v_gene: TRBV28
d_gene: TRBD1
CDR3aa: CASRPGQTYEQYF
CDR3nt: TGTGCCAGCAGACCGGGACAGACCTACGAGCAGTACTTC

j_gene: TRBJ1-2
abundance: -
v_gene: TRBV27
d_gene: TRBD1
CDR3aa: CASGTGVASGYTF
CDR3nt: TGTGCCAGCGGGACAGGGGTCGCCTCTGGCTACACCTTC

j_gene: TRBJ1-2
abundance: once
v_gene: TRBV6-5
d_gene: TRBD1
CDR3aa: CASSQPGQGLGYTF
CDR3nt: TGTGCCAGCAGTCAACCGGGACAGGGTCTTGGCTACACCTTC

j_gene: TRBJ2-4
abundance: once
v_gene: TRBV28
d_gene: TRBD2
CDR3aa: CASRGGGNIQYF
CDR3nt: TGTGCCAGCAGGGGGGGAGGGAACATTCAGTACTTC

j_gene: TRBJ2-7
abundance: -
v_gene: TRBV18
d_gene: TRBD2
CDR3aa: CASSLRLAESYEQYF
CDR3nt: TGTGCCAGCTCACTAAGACTAGCGGAGTCCTACGAGCAGTACTTC

j_gene: TRBJ2-1
abundance: -
v_gene: TRBV9
d_gene: TRBD2
CDR3aa: CASSPRGTSGVNEQFF
CDR3nt: TGTGCCAGCAGCCCCCGAGGGACTAGCGGGGTCAATGAGCAGTTCTTC

j_gene: TRBJ2-1
abundance: few
v_gene: TRBV19
d_gene: -
CDR3aa: CASSPVAGPYNEQFF
CDR3nt: TGTGCCAGTAGTCCGGTGGCAGGACCCTACAATGAGCAGTTCTTC

j_gene: TRBJ2-2
abundance: -
v_gene: TRBV6-5
d_gene: TRBD2
CDR3aa: CASSYMLAGAPGELFF
CDR3nt: TGTGCCAGCAGTTACATGCTAGCGGGAGCCCCCGGGGAGCTGTTTTTT

j_gene: TRBJ2-7
abundance: -
v_gene: TRBV19
d_gene: -
CDR3aa: CASSIPGSYEQYF
CDR3nt: TGTGCCAGTAGTATACCGGGCTCCTACGAGCAGTACTTC

j_gene: TRBJ2-3
abundance: -
v_gene: TRBV18
d_gene: -
CDR3aa: CASSARHDDTQYF
CDR3nt: TGTGCCAGCTCAGCCCGACACGACGATACGCAGTATTTT

j_gene: TRBJ1-3
abundance: few
v_gene: TRBV10-1
d_gene: -
CDR3aa: CASSPGSGNTIYF
CDR3nt: TGCGCCAGCAGTCCTGGGTCTGGAAACACCATATATTTT

j_gene: TRBJ2-6
abundance: once
v_gene: TRBV19
d_gene: TRBD1
CDR3aa: CASSMGQHSGANVLTF
CDR3nt: TGTGCCAGTAGTATGGGACAGCACTCTGGGGCCAACGTCCTGACTTTC

j_gene: TRBJ1-1
abundance: -
v_gene: TRBV6-6
d_gene: -
CDR3aa: CASSPGRRNTEAFF
CDR3nt: TGTGCCAGCAGCCCCGGACGGAGGAACACTGAAGCTTTCTTT

j_gene: TRBJ2-7
abundance: -
v_gene: TRBV28
d_gene: TRBD2
CDR3aa: CASSLSSGRGYEQYF
CDR3nt: TGTGCCAGCAGTTTATCAAGCGGGAGGGGGTACGAGCAGTACTTC

j_gene: TRBJ2-1
abundance: -
v_gene: TRBV5-1
d_gene: -
CDR3aa: CASSLLRDNEQFF
CDR3nt: TGCGCCAGCAGCTTGCTACGAGACAATGAGCAGTTCTTC

j_gene: TRBJ2-6
abundance: -
v_gene: TRBV11-2
d_gene: -
CDR3aa: CASSLEANVLTF
CDR3nt: TGTGCCAGCAGCTTAGAGGCCAACGTCCTGACTTTC